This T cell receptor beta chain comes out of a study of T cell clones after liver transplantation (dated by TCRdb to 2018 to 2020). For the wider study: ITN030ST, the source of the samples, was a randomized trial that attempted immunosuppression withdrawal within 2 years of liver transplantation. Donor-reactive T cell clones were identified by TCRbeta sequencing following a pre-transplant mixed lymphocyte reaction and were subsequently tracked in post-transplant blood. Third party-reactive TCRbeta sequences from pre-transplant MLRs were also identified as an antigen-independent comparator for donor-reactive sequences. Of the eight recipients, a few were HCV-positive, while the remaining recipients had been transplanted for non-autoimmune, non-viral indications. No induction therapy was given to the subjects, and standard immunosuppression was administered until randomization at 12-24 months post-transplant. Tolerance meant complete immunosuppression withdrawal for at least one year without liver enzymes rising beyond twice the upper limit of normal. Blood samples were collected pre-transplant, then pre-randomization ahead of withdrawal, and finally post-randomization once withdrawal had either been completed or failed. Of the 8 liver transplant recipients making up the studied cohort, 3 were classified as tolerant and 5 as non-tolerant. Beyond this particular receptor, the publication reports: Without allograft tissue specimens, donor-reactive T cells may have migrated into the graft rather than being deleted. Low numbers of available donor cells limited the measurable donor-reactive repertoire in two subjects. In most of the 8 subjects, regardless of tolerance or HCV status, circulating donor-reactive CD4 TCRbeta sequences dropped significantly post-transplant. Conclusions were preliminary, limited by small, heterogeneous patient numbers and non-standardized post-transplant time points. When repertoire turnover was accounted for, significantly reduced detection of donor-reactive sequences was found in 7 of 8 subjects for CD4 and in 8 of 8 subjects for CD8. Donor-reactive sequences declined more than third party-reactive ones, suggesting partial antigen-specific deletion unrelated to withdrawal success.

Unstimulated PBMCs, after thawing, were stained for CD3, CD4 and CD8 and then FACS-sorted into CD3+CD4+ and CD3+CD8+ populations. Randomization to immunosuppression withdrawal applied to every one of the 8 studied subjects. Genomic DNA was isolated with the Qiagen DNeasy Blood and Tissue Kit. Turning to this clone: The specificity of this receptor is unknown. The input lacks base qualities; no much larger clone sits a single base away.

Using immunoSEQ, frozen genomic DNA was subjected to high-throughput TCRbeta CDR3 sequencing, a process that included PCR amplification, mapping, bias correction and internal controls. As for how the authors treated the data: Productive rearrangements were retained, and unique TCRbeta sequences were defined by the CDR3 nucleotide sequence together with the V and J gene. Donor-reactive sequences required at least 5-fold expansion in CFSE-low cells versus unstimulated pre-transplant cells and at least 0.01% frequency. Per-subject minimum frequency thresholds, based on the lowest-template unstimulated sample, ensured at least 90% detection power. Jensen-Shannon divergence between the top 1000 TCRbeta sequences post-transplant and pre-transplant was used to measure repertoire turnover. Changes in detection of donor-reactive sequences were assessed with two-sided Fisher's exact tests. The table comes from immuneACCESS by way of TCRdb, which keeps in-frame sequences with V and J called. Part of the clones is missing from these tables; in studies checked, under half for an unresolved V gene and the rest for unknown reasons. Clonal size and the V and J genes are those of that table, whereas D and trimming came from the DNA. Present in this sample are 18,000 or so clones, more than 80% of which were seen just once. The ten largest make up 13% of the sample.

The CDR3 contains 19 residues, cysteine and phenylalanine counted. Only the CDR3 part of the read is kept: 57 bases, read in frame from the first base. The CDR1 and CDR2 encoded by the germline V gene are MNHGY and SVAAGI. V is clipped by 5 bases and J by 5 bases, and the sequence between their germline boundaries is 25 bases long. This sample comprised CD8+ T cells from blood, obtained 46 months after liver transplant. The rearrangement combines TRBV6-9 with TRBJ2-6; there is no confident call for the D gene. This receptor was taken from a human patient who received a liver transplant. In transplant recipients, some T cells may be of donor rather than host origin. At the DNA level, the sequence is TGTGCCAGCAGTCACAGACGGCCTTACGAACAAAGTCGGGCCAACGTCCTGACTTTC. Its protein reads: CASSHRRPYEQSRANVLTF.